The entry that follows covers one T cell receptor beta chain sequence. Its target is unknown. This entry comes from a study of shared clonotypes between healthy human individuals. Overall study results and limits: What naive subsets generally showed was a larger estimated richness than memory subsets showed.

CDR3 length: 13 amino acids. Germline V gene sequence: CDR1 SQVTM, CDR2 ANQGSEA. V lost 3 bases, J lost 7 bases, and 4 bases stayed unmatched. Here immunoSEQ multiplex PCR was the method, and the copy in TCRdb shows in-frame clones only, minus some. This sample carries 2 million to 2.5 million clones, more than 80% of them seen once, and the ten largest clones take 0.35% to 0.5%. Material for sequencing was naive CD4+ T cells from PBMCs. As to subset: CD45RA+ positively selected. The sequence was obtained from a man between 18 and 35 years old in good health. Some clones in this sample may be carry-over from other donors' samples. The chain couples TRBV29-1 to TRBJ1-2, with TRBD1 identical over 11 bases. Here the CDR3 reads CSVEWDRGIGYTF. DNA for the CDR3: TGCAGCGTTGAGTGGGACAGGGGGATTGGCTACACCTTC.